This T cell receptor (beta chain) comes out of a study of cytomegalovirus exposure and HLA in healthy donors (TCRdb year 2017). Study-wide context: According to a later analysis, the 120 or so validation repertoires were produced on the same platform as the approximately 600 repertoires of the first cohort. The study was designed to test whether signatures of past pathogen exposure could be identified by cataloging public T cell receptors. In addition to the first cohort of 666 subjects, a separate validation cohort of about 120 different subjects was used. To predict cytomegalovirus infection status, the study brought together high-throughput TCR immunosequencing, statistical association of individual TCRs with disease status, and machine learning. General conclusions and limits of the study: In both the original and validation cohorts, the classifier was reported to diagnose cytomegalovirus status with high specificity and sensitivity. The authors suggested that the approach could potentially be generalized to other disease states and immunological phenotypes. A few of the identified cytomegalovirus-associated TCR beta chains were confirmed in vitro to be specific for cytomegalovirus antigens. Of the cluster scores, 85% to 95% were above 0 in a later analysis, which found that TCRs clustered in the first cohort also tended to co-occur in the 95 to 150 validation repertoires. The validation cohort had no HLA typing available for a later analysis, so co-occurrence within that cohort was assessed over all 120 or so repertoires. In the study, 150 to 200 TCR beta chains were listed as associated with cytomegalovirus. Across donors, most TCR sequences were observed very rarely, whereas some public TCRs were present in many individuals.

As encoded in the germline V gene, CDR1 is ENHRY while CDR2 is SYGVKD. The CDR3 has 16 amino acids, counting the end cysteine and phenylalanine. Of the read, only the CDR3 DNA is kept; its 48 bases are in frame from base 1. Relative to germline, V is missing 5 bases and J is missing 8 bases, with 12 bases of the junction outside any gene match. Remarks on this clone: The target of this receptor is not known. No base qualities exist here, and no much larger clone lies one base off it.

The library was generated by the immunoSEQ multiplex PCR assay. The published analysis was carried out like this. To diagnose cytomegalovirus status from the catalog of TCR beta chain sequences, a statistical classification framework was built. The clones in this table, taken by TCRdb from immuneACCESS, are in-frame only. Not every clone is retained; where verified, under half of the shortfall comes from an unresolved V gene, and the cause of the rest is unknown. That table supplies the V and J calls and clone size; D and trimming were determined from the DNA. In this sample the table shows about 240,000 clones, approximately 90% of which occur a single time. The ten largest clones represent 2.6% of the sample. The donors belonged to the validation cohort of about 110 subjects, which was separate from the approximately 610-subject first cohort.

The chain joins TRBV10-3 to TRBJ1-4, and 9 bases in between align with TRBD1. The specimen was PBMCs. This clonotype originated in a young man in good health and CMV-seronegative. The CDR3 has the sequence CAISSTPGQGREKLFF. The sequence in DNA is TGTGCCATCAGTTCTACACCGGGACAGGGACGAGAAAAACTGTTTTTT.